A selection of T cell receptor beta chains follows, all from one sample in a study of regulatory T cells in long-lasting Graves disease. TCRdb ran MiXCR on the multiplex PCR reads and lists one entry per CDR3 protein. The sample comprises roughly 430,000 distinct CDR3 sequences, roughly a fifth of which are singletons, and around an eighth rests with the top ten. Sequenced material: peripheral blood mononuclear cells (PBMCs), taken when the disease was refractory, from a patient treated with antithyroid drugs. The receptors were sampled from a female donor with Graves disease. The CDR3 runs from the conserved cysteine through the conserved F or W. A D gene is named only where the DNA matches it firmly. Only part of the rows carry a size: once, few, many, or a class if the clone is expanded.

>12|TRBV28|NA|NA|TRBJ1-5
CASDLGYQPQHF
TGTGCCAGCGACCTGGGGTATCAGCCCCAGCATTTT
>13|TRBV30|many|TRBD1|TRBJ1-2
CAWGTGSGYGYTF
TGTGCCTGGGGGACAGGGTCGGGATATGGCTACACCTTC
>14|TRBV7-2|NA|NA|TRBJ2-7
CASSLRATGREQYF
TGTGCCAGCAGCTTAAGGGCCACCGGGCGAGAGCAGTACTTC
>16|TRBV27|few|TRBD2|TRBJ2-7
CASSLFGTSISYEQYF
TGTGCCAGCAGTTTATTTGGGACTAGCATTTCCTACGAGCAGTACTTC
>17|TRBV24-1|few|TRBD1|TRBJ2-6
CATSDGTGGAGANVLTF
TGTGCCACCAGTGATGGGACAGGGGGCGCTGGGGCCAACGTCCTGACTTTC
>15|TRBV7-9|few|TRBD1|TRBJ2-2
CASSSGQVNTGELFF
TGTGCCAGCAGCTCGGGACAGGTGAACACCGGGGAGCTGTTTTTT
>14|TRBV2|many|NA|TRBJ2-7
CASRGFWSSYEQYF
TGTGCCAGCCGTGGGTTCTGGAGCTCCTACGAGCAGTACTTC
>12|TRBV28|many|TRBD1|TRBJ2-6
CASRTGAPVLTF
TGTGCCAGCAGGACAGGGGCCCCGGTACTGACTTTC
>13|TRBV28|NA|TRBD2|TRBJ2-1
CASTSGRYNEQFF
TGTGCCAGCACTAGCGGGAGGTACAATGAGCAGTTCTTC
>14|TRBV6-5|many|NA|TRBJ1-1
CASSYGGMNTEAFF
TGTGCCAGCAGTTATGGTGGCATGAACACTGAAGCTTTCTTT
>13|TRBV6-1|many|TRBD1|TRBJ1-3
CASSQQGGNTIYF
TGTGCCAGCAGTCAACAGGGGGGAAACACCATATATTTT
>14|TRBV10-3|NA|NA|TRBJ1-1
CAIRADGPYREAFF
TGTGCCATCAGAGCCGACGGGCCCTATAGAGAAGCTTTCTTT
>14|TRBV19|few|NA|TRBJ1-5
CASRRPLDIQPQHF
TGTGCCAGTAGAAGACCCTTGGATATACAGCCCCAGCATTTT
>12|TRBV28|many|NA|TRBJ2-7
CASNQRTYEQYF
TGTGCCAGCAATCAGCGGACCTACGAGCAGTACTTC
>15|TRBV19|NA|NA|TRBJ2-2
CASSGYPSNTGELFF
TGTGCCAGTAGTGGATACCCGTCAAACACCGGGGAGCTGTTTTTT
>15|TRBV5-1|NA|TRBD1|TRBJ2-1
CASSLEQGASNEQFF
TGCGCCAGCAGCTTGGAACAGGGGGCATCGAATGAGCAGTTCTTC
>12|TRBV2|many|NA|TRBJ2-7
CASSTAAYEQYF
TGTGCCAGCAGTACAGCCGCCTACGAGCAGTACTTC
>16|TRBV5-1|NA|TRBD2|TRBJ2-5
CASSDQAGGHGETQYF
TGCGCCAGCAGCGATCAAGCGGGAGGGCACGGAGAGACCCAGTACTTC
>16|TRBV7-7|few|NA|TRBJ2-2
CASSSEVRTNTGELFF
TGTGCCAGCAGCTCGGAGGTTCGGACGAACACCGGGGAGCTGTTTTTT
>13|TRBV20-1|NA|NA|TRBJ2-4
CSAQTGRGNIQYF
TGCAGTGCTCAGACAGGGCGGGGGAACATTCAGTACTTC
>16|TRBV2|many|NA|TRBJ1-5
CASREQGSYSNQPQHF
TGTGCCAGCAGAGAACAGGGTTCTTATAGCAATCAGCCCCAGCATTTT
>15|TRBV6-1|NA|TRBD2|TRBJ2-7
CASNLAGMNPYEQYF
TGTGCCAGCAACTTAGCGGGAATGAATCCCTACGAGCAGTACTTC
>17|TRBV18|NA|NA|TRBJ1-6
CASSPRERTEKDSPLHF
TGTGCCAGCTCACCTAGGGAGAGAACCGAAAAAGATTCACCCCTCCACTTT
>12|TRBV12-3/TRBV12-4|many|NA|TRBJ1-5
CASSSSGEPQHF
TGTGCCAGCAGTTCTTCAGGGGAGCCCCAGCATTTT
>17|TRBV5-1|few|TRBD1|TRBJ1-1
CASSFTATGTGGAKAFF
TGCGCCAGCAGCTTTACTGCCACCGGGACAGGGGGGGCAAAAGCTTTCTTT
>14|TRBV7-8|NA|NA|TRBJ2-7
CASSQLAQSYEQYF
TGTGCCAGCAGCCAGCTAGCGCAATCCTACGAGCAGTACTTC
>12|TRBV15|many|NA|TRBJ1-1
CATSRDTSEAFF
TGTGCCACCAGCAGAGATACCTCTGAAGCTTTCTTT
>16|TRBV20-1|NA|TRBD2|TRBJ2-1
CSAYNASGSFYNEQFF
TGCAGTGCTTATAACGCTAGCGGGAGCTTCTACAATGAGCAGTTCTTC